The 22 T cell receptor beta chains listed next were all sequenced from one sample in a study of blood T cell repertoires in COVID-19. Assay used: immunoSEQ multiplex PCR; TCRdb lists only in-frame clones, some missing. Of 300,000 to 350,000 clones detected, just over 85% appear once; the ten largest clones hold roughly 4.2%. The sequenced sample was PBMCs or T cells enriched from blood (not recorded which). The receptors derive from a woman in her forties with acute COVID-19.

The rearrangement uses TRBV19 and TRBJ1-5, with D possibly matching TRBD1 (6 bases). V was cut by 4 bases and J by 4 bases, with 14 bases left in between. The CDR3 spans 15 residues. Germline V gene sequence: CDR1 LNHDA, CDR2 SQIVND (reference sequence). The CDR3 sequence is CASSTGGGWNQPQHF. The DNA for the CDR3 is TGTGCCAGTAGTACCGGCGGGGGCTGGAATCAGCCCCAGCATTTT.

This sequence joins TRBV5-8 and TRBJ2-3, with TRBD2 matching 8 bases. Germline V CDR1 and CDR2: SGHTS, YDEGEE. Unmatched junction bases numbered 10, after V lost 4 bases and J lost 6 bases. The CDR3 consists of 15 residues. The CDR3 spells CASSSYGGAGDTQYF. CDR3 DNA: TGTGCCAGCAGCAGCTACGGGGGGGCCGGTGATACGCAGTATTTT.

The chain has TRBV2 and TRBJ2-1, with 7 bases aligning to TRBD1. The ends lost 4 bases at V and 5 bases at J; junction bases unmatched: 8. CDR3 length: 15 residues. Germline V gene lookup returns CDR1 SNHLY and CDR2 FYNNEI. DNA for the CDR3: TGTGCCAGCAGTGTGACTCAGGGGGAAAACAATGAGCAGTTCTTC. This encodes CASSVTQGENNEQFF.

The chain has TRBV29-1 and TRBJ2-5; TRBD2 matches at 8 bases. The CDR3 loop spans 14 amino acids. In germline, CDR1 is SQVTM, CDR2 ANQGSEA. V was pared by 8 bases and J by 4 bases, with 12 bases of the junction left unmatched. The CDR3 coding sequence is TGCAGCCCCCTCCCCAGCGGGGGTATAGAGACCCAGTACTTC. This translates into CSPLPSGGIETQYF.

This sequence joins TRBV6-5 and TRBJ2-2; D is possibly TRBD1 (5 bases). The germline gives CDR1 MNHEY, CDR2 SVGAGI. This CDR3 has 15 amino acids. Deletions cut 3 bases from V and 4 bases from J, with 12 bases between. The CDR3 spells CASSYQGRITGELFF. For the CDR3, the DNA is TGTGCCAGCAGTTATCAGGGTAGAATCACCGGGGAGCTGTTTTTT.

This chain joins TRBV4-3 and TRBJ1-1; D call uncertain. The ends were cut back, 1 base at V and 0 bases at J, with 6 bases in the middle. The CDR3 runs 14 residues. Per germline, CDR1 LGHNA and CDR2 YSLEER. The CDR3 spells CASSQVGVNTEAFF. The CDR3 DNA reads TGCGCCAGCAGCCAAGTCGGGGTGAACACTGAAGCTTTCTTT.

J is TRBJ1-1 and V is TRBV3-1 (or the pseudogene TRBV3-2), with 7 nucleotides matching TRBD1. Germline V gene sequence: CDR1 LGHDT, CDR2 YNNKEL (reference sequence). Trimming cost V 5 bases and J 1 base; bases outside gene matches: 4. This CDR3 spans 14 amino acids. This CDR3 is CASSSWTGNTEAFF. CDR3 coding DNA: TGTGCCAGCAGCTCCTGGACAGGGAACACTGAAGCTTTCTTT.

This chain joins TRBV6-5 and TRBJ1-5; a possible D gene is TRBD1 (6 bases). CDR3 length: 16 residues. Germline CDR1 and CDR2: MNHEY and SVGAGI. Trimming stripped 4 bases from V and 7 bases from J, with 20 bases between. As DNA, the CDR3 is TGTGCCAGCAGTTCGATAACACAGGGAATACGGCAGCCCCAGCATTTT. Amino acids: CASSSITQGIRQPQHF.

The V and J genes are TRBV7-2 and TRBJ1-5; no definite D call. The ends were cut back, 1 base at V and 7 bases at J, with 8 bases in the middle. The CDR3 runs to 13 residues. Germline CDR1 SGHTA, CDR2 FQGNSA. The CDR3 here is CASSLGAGQPQHF. The CDR3 nucleotides read TGTGCCAGCAGCTTAGGGGCAGGCCAGCCCCAGCATTTT.

V gene TRBV25-1 combines with J gene TRBJ2-7, with a possible D match to TRBD2 (5 bases). From germline, CDR1 is MGHDK and CDR2 SYGVNS. CDR3 size: 16 residues. The germline V and J ends were trimmed by 10 bases and 1 base, with 23 bases remaining between them. The CDR3 is CAIPRFEDSRSYEQYF. CDR3 nucleotides: TGTGCCATCCCGAGATTCGAGGACTCACGATCCTACGAGCAGTACTTC.

This clone was recorded once. The rearrangement joins TRBV5-8 to TRBJ2-5; 8 bases are shared with TRBD1. The junction had 20 bases not matched to a gene; V was cut back by 6 bases and J by 7 bases. This CDR3 comprises 17 residues. Germline assignment: CDR1 SGHTS and CDR2 YDEGEE. CDR3 sequence reads: CASTLPTAGGMIGTQYF. The CDR3 DNA follows: TGTGCCAGCACCCTACCCACGGCAGGGGGCATGATTGGGACCCAGTACTTC.

The chain employs TRBV11-2 and TRBJ1-2; 9 nucleotides align to TRBD1. The CDR3 contains 15 residues. V gave up 5 bases and J gave up 0 bases; unmatched junction bases: 4. Germline-derived CDR1 and CDR2 are SGHAT and FQNNGV. The CDR3 here is CASSTGTGTNYGYTF. The CDR3 coding sequence is TGTGCCAGCAGCACAGGGACAGGGACTAACTATGGCTACACCTTC.

This chain joins TRBV11-2 and TRBJ1-1; D is possibly TRBD1 (5 bases). With 0 bases removed from V and 11 bases from J, the gap between germline ends came to 19 bases. The CDR3 contains 15 residues. Germline loops: CDR1 SGHAT, CDR2 FQNNGV. Here the CDR3 DNA reads TGTGCCAGCAGCTTAGAGCTGGGGGGACCGAATCGCGCTTTCTTT. Residues: CASSLELGGPNRAFF. Full variable domain (remainder filled in from reference TRBV11-2 and TRBJ1-1): EAGVAQSPRYKIIEKRQSVAFWCNPISGHATLYWYQQILGQGPKLLIQFQNNGVVDDSQLPKDRFSAERLKGVDSTLKIQPAKLEDSAVYLCASSLELGGPNRAFFGQGTRLTVV.

The chain is built from TRBV28 and TRBJ1-2; TRBD1 matches at 8 bases. Germline CDR1 MDHEN, CDR2 SYDVKM. The CDR3 extends over 18 amino acids. V trimming: 2 bases; J trimming: 4 bases; junction bases outside the gene matches: 15. The DNA of the CDR3 is TGTGCCAGCAGTTTAGGTCGGGCAGGGGGCTACGGGGGCTATGGCTACACCTTC. Translation: CASSLGRAGGYGGYGYTF.

This chain links TRBV11-3 with TRBJ2-1; 15 bases agree with TRBD2. Per germline, CDR1 SGHNT and CDR2 YENEEA. The ends lost 5 bases at V and 7 bases at J; junction bases unmatched: 3. The CDR3 loop spans 15 amino acids. The CDR3 loop is CASSTGTSGRNEQFF. Here the CDR3 DNA reads TGTGCCAGCAGCACCGGGACTAGCGGGAGGAATGAGCAGTTCTTC.

V usage is TRBV6-5 and J usage is TRBJ2-2; possible D gene TRBD1, 6 bases. Trimming stripped 8 bases from V and 0 bases from J, with 13 bases between. CDR1 is MNHEY and CDR2 is SVGAGI in the germline V gene. CDR3 length: 15 residues. As DNA, the CDR3 is TGTGCCAGCCACAGGGCCCCCGCGAACACCGGGGAGCTGTTTTTT. It yields the protein CASHRAPANTGELFF.

The rearrangement joins TRBV3-1 (or the pseudogene TRBV3-2) to TRBJ1-5; D might be TRBD1 (5 bases). Trimming stripped 3 bases from V and 0 bases from J, with 9 bases between. Germline V CDR1 and CDR2: LGHDT, YNNKEL (reference sequence). The length of the CDR3 is 15 residues. As DNA, the CDR3 is TGTGCCAGCAGCCACGGACACGGTAGCAATCAGCCCCAGCATTTT. Protein: CASSHGHGSNQPQHF.

V usage is TRBV6-6 and J usage is TRBJ1-1; tentative D call: TRBD1 (6 bases). The CDR3 spans 15 residues. V was trimmed by 2 bases and J by 5 bases, leaving 15 bases between them. CDR1 MNHNY and CDR2 SVGAGI come from the germline V gene (reference sequence). This CDR3 reads CASSYTGGLWTEAFF. The CDR3 DNA reads as TGTGCCAGCAGTTACACGGGGGGGCTCTGGACTGAAGCTTTCTTT.

This clone was detected only a few times. The chain employs TRBV6-2 or TRBV6-3 and TRBJ2-5, with D possibly matching TRBD2 (6 bases). The germline gives CDR1 MNHEY, CDR2 SVGEGT. V shed 5 bases and J shed 9 bases, with 16 bases lying between them. The CDR3 is made up of 13 amino acids. CDR3 in amino acids: CASSPLGWGAQYF. The CDR3 bases are TGTGCCAGCAGTCCCCTAGGGTGGGGGGCCCAGTACTTC.

J is TRBJ1-1 and V is TRBV27, with D perhaps TRBD1 (5 bases). The CDR3 totals 15 residues. Germline assignment: CDR1 MNHEY and CDR2 SMNVEV (reference sequence). Trimming took 5 bases from V and 5 from J, leaving 18 bases between them. The CDR3 spells CASSLPRGGGTEAFF. The CDR3 DNA sequence: TGTGCCAGCAGTCTCCCTCGGGGGGGTGGTACTGAAGCTTTCTTT.

The CDR3 loop is CATTGTSYEQYF. The CDR3 nucleotides are TGTGCCACAACAGGGACCTCCTACGAGCAGTACTTC. The V call is TRBV15, the J call TRBJ2-7; D is possibly TRBD1 (6 bases). The CDR3 sequence is 12 residues long. CDR1 is LNHNV, CDR2 YYDKDF, per germline (reference sequence). The V and J ends lost 9 bases and 0 bases respectively, with 9 bases between them.

The V and J genes are TRBV27 and TRBJ2-2; TRBD1 might be the D (6 bases). Germline V gives CDR1 MNHEY, CDR2 SMNVEV (reference sequence). This CDR3 contains 15 residues. V gave up 4 bases and J gave up 5 bases, with 14 bases separating them. CDR3 residues: CASSYRVSATGELFF. As DNA, the CDR3 is TGTGCCAGCAGTTACAGGGTTTCCGCTACCGGGGAGCTGTTTTTT.